Listed below are T cell receptor beta chains from one sample, sequenced in a study of T cell changes during pregnancy in multiple sclerosis. Assay: immunoSEQ multiplex PCR; the TCRdb copy retains only in-frame clones and omits some. The table has tens of thousands of clones, approximately 92% seen once. Sequenced material: peripheral blood, taken before pregnancy. The receptors derive from a female donor with multiple sclerosis, enrolled in a pregnancy study. CDR3s include the opening cysteine and the closing phenylalanine or tryptophan. D genes are given only for firm matches. Clone size is stated in some rows and not others, as once, few, many or a class when expanded.

>TRBJ2-7|TRBD2|TRBV7-8|NA
TGTGCCAGCAGCTTAGCGCAGGGACTATTGGTCTACGAGCAGTACTTC
CASSLAQGLLVYEQYF
>TRBJ1-1|TRBD1|TRBV7-9|NA
TGTGCCAGCAGCTTACTTTTACAGGGGGCTGAAGCTTTCTTT
CASSLLLQGAEAFF
>TRBJ2-7|NA|TRBV7-2|NA
TGTGCCAGCAGCTTGGGGGAGGATCCCGAGCAGTACTTC
CASSLGEDPEQYF
>TRBJ2-7|TRBD2|TRBV11-1|NA
TGTGCCAGCAGCACGGGACTAGCGGGAGGTTACGAGCAGTACTTC
CASSTGLAGGYEQYF
>TRBJ2-7|TRBD1|TRBV7-6|NA
TGTGCCAGCAGCCCGGGACAGGACCCTTCCTACGAGCAGTACTTC
CASSPGQDPSYEQYF
>TRBJ1-2|TRBD1|TRBV2|NA
TGTGCCAGCAGGGACAGGGCCTATTACTATGGCTACACCTTC
CASRDRAYYYGYTF
>TRBJ2-1|TRBD1|TRBV29-1|NA
TGCAGCGTTGAGAGACAGGGGGAAGGCAATGAGCAGTTCTTC
CSVERQGEGNEQFF
>TRBJ2-7|NA|TRBV10-3|NA
TGTGCCATCAGTGGCGCGGACGAGCAGTACTTC
CAISGADEQYF
>TRBJ2-5|NA|TRBV5-1|NA
TGCGCCAGCAGCTTGCAGGGGGAGGTGGAGACCCAGTACTTC
CASSLQGEVETQYF
>TRBJ1-3|NA|TRBV28|NA
TGTGCCAGCAGTTTACCTATTGGGGGGTCCAGCTCTGGAAACACCATATATTTT
CASSLPIGGSSSGNTIYF
>TRBJ2-2|TRBD2|TRBV11-3|NA
TGTGCCAGCAGCTCCCCTTGGACTAGCGGGACCGGGGAGCTGTTTTTT
CASSSPWTSGTGELFF
>TRBJ1-2|NA|TRBV6-1|NA
TGTGCCAGCAGCCCGACAGACAACTATGGCTACACCTTC
CASSPTDNYGYTF
>TRBJ2-7|TRBD2|TRBV28|NA
TGTGCCAGCATACCTGGGGCTAGCGGATCCTACGAGCAGTACTTC
CASIPGASGSYEQYF
>TRBJ2-4|NA|TRBV23-1|NA
TGCGCCAGCGGGGGGTGGGTCGCGGAAAACATTCAGTACTTC
CASGGWVAENIQYF
>TRBJ2-3|TRBD2|TRBV28|NA
TGTGCCAGCAGTGGGAGCGGGGCCTGGGCAGATACGCAGTATTTT
CASSGSGAWADTQYF
>TRBJ1-4|TRBD1|TRBV27|NA
TGTGCCAGCACCATGTACTACGGACAGGGTGCAACTAATGAAAAACTGTTTTTT
CASTMYYGQGATNEKLFF
>TRBJ2-5|TRBD2|TRBV9|once
TGTGCCAGCAGCCGAGGACTAGCGGGAGTAGGGGAGACCCAGTACTTC
CASSRGLAGVGETQYF
>TRBJ1-2|NA|TRBV13|NA
TGTGCCAGCAGCTTCGAACACAGGAGGGGGGGAGCTAACTATGGCTACACCTTC
CASSFEHRRGGANYGYTF
>TRBJ2-7|NA|TRBV11-2|NA
TGTGCCAGCAGCTTGTCTAGTTTCGAGCAGTACTTC
CASSLSSFEQYF
>TRBJ2-7|NA|TRBV5-4|once
TGTGCCAGCAGCCACCGAGAGGTGGCGTTTCCAAGCTCCTACGAGCAGTACTTC
CASSHREVAFPSSYEQYF
>TRBJ2-2|NA|TRBV18|NA
TGTGCCAGCTCACTCGACAGGGACTACACCGGGGAGCTGTTTTTT
CASSLDRDYTGELFF
>TRBJ2-3|TRBD2|TRBV27|NA
TGTGCCAGCAGTCTTCGGACTAGCGGGAGCGGAGATACGCAGTATTTT
CASSLRTSGSGDTQYF
>TRBJ2-1|NA|TRBV7-6|once
TGTGCCAGCAGCACCGGGTCCCTTTCACCGTTCTTC
CASSTGSLSPFF
>TRBJ2-1|NA|TRBV6-6|NA
TGTGCCAGCAGCCCCGGTGTTTACAATGAGCAGTTCTTC
CASSPGVYNEQFF